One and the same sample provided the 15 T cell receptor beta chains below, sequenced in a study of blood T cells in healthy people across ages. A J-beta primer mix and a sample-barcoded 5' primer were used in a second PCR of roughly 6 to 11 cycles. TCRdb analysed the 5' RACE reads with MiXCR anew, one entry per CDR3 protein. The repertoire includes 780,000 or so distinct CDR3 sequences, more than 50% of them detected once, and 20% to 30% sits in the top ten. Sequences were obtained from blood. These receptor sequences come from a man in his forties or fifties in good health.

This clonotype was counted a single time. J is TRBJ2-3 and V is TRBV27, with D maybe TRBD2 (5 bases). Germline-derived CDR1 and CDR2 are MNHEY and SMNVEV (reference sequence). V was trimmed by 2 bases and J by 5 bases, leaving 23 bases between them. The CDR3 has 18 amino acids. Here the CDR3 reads CASSLPSGGRATEDTQYF. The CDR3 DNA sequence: TGTGCCAGCAGTTTACCCAGCGGTGGGAGAGCCACCGAAGATACGCAGTATTTT.

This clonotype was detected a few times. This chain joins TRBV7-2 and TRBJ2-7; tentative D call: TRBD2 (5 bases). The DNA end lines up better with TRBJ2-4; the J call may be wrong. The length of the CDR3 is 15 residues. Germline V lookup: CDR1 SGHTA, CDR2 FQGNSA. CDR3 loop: CASSGTRVSSNIQYF. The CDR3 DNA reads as TGTGCCAGCAGCGGAACTAGAGTTAGTAGTAACATTCAGTACTTC.

CDR3 nucleotides: TGCGCCAGCAGCCCGAACAGGGGGTACACTGAAGCTTTCTTT. It encodes CASSPNRGYTEAFF. The chain recombines TRBV4-3 with TRBJ1-1; 8 bases match TRBD1. CDR1 and CDR2 (germline): LGHNA, YSLEER. V lost 4 bases, J lost 3 bases, and 4 bases stayed unmatched. The CDR3 spans 14 residues.

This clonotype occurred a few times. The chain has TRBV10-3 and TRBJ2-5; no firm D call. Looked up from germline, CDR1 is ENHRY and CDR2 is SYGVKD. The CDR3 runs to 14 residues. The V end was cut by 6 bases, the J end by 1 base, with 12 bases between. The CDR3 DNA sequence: TGTGCCATCAGCCCAGGTTCGGCCCAAGAGACCCAGTACTTC. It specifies CAISPGSAQETQYF.

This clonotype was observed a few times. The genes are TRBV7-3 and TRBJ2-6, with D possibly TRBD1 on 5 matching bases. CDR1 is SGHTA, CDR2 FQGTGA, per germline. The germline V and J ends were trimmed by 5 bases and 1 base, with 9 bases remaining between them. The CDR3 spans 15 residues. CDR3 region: CASSPDRSGANVLTF. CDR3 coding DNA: TGTGCCAGCAGCCCTGACAGATCTGGGGCCAACGTCCTGACTTTC.

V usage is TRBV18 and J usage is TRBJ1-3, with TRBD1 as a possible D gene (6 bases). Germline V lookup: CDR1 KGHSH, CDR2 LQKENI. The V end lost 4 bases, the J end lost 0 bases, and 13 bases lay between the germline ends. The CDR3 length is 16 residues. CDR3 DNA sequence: TGTGCCAGCTCACTACCGACAGGAACCTCTGGAAACACCATATATTTT. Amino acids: CASSLPTGTSGNTIYF.

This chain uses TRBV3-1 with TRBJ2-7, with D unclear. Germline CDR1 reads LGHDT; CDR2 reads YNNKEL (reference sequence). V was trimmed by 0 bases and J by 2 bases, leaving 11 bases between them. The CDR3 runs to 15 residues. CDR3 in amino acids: CASSQDHGQPYEQYF. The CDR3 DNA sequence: TGTGCCAGCAGCCAAGATCATGGGCAACCCTACGAGCAGTACTTC.

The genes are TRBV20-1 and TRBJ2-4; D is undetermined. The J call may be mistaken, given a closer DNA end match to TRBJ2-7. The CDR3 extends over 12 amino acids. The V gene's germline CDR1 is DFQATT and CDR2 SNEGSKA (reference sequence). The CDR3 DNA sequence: TGCAGTGCTATCCCGGGTCCCTACGAGCAGTACTTC. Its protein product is CSAIPGPYEQYF.

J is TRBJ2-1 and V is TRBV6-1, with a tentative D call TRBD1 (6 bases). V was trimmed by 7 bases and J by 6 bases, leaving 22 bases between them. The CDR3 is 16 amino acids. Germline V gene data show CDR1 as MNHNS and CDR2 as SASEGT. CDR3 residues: CASMKSRDTFSNEQFF. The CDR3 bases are TGTGCCAGCATGAAATCCCGGGACACCTTTAGCAATGAGCAGTTCTTC.

The CDR3 region has the DNA TGCAGTGCTAGACGGACTAGCGGGATATCCTACGAGCAGTACTTC. Protein product: CSARRTSGISYEQYF. V and J are TRBV20-1 and TRBJ2-7; TRBD2 agrees at 12 bases. Germline lookup yields CDR1 DFQATT and CDR2 SNEGSKA (reference sequence). J lost 1 base, V lost 2 bases, and 3 bases had no gene match. This CDR3 contains 15 residues.

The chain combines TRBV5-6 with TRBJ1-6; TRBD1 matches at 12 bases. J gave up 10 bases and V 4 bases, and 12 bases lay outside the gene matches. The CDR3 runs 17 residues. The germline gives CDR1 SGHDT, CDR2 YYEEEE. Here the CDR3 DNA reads TGTGCCAGCAGCCCGGGACAGGGGGCAATTACCGTATCACCCCTCCACTTT. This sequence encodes CASSPGQGAITVSPLHF.

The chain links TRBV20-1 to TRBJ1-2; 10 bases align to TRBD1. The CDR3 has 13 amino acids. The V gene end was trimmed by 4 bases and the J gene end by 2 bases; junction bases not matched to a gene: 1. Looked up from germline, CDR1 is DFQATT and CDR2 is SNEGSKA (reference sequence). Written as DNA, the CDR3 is TGCAGTGCTAAGACAGGGGGCAACTATGGCTACACCTTC. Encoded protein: CSAKTGGNYGYTF.

CDR3 bases: TGTGCCAGCAGTGGTAGTCCCCTTTGGACGGACTATGGCTACACCTTC. The encoded protein is CASSGSPLWTDYGYTF. This chain connects TRBV6-1 to TRBJ1-2; D is undetermined. Trimming shortened V by 4 bases and J by 3 bases, and 18 bases separated the two germline ends. Germline values: CDR1 MNHNS, CDR2 SASEGT. The CDR3 runs 16 residues.

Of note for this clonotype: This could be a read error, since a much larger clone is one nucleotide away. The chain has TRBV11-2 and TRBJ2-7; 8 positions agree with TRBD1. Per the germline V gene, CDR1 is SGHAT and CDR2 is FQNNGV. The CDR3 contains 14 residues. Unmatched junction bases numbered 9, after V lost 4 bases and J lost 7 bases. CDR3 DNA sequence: TGTGCCAGCAGCTCAAGGACAGGGATCAATGAGCAGTACTTC. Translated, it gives CASSSRTGINEQYF.

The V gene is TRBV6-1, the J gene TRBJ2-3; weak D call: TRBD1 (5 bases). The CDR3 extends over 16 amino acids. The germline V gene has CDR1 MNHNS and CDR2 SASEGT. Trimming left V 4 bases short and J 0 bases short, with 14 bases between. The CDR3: CASSALGGHSTDTQYF. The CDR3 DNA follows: TGTGCCAGCAGTGCACTTGGCGGACATAGCACAGATACGCAGTATTTT.